What follows describes a single T cell receptor beta chain. This sample was taken from a study of blood T cell repertoires in COVID-19. Study at large: Collection of acute and convalescent COVID-19 samples took place in the United States, Italy and Spain. The cDNA or gDNA used as material had been derived from T cells, B-cell-depleted T cells, or PBMCs.

In the study's own analysis: Reference gene primer amplification gave nucleated cell count estimates. Method: immunoSEQ multiplex PCR; TCRdb's copy keeps in-frame clones and lacks some. V, J and clone size are those of that table, while D and trimming were read from the DNA. The repertoire includes over 250,000 clones, over 75% of them detected once, and approximately 5% sits in the top ten. The V and J ends lost 5 bases and 3 bases, in that order; junction bases with no gene match: 7. The CDR3 runs 15 residues. Per the germline V gene, CDR1 is SGHAT and CDR2 is FQNNGV. Cohort 3 recovered donors had two negative PCRs, clearance, or symptom resolution.

Sequenced sample: PBMCs or T cells enriched from blood (not recorded which). This sequence joins TRBV11-2 and TRBJ1-2, with TRBD1 identical over 9 bases. This clonotype was sampled from a woman in her twenties or thirties who had recovered from COVID-19. The DNA for the CDR3 is TGTGCCAGCAGCCACATCCGGGACAGGGACTATGGCTACACCTTC. Translation: CASSHIRDRDYGYTF.